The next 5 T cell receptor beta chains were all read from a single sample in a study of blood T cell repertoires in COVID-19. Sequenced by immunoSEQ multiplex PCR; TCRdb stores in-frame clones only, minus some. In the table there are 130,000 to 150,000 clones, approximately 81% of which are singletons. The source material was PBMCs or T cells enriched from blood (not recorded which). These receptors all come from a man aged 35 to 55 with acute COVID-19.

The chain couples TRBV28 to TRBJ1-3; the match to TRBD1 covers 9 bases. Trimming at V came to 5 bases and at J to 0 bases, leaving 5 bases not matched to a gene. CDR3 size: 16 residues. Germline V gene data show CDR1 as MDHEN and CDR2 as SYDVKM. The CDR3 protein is CASSIPGQGSGNTIYF. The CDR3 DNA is TGTGCCAGCAGTATACCGGGACAGGGCTCTGGAAACACCATATATTTT.

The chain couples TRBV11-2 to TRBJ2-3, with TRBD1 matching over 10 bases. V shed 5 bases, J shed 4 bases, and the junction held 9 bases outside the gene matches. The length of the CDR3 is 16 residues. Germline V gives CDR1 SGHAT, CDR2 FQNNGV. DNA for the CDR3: TGTGCCAGCAGCGCGACCGGGACAGGGGTCCCAGATACGCAGTATTTT. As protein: CASSATGTGVPDTQYF.

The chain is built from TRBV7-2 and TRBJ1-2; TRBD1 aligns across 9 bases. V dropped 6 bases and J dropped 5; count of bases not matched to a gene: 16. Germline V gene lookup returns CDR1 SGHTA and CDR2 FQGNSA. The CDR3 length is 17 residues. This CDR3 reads CASSQRTGALNVYGYTF. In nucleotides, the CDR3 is TGTGCCAGCAGTCAACGGACAGGGGCGCTGAACGTATATGGCTACACCTTC.

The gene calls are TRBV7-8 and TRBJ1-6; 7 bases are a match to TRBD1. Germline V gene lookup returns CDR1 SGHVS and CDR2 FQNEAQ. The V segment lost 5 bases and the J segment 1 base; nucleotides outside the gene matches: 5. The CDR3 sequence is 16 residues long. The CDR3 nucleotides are TGTGCCAGCAGCCCCTCAGGGGGATCCTATAATTCACCCCTCCACTTT. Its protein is CASSPSGGSYNSPLHF.

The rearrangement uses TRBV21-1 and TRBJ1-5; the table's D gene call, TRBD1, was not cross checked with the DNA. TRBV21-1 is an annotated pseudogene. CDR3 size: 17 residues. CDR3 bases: TGTGCCAGCAGCAGGAGGACAGAAGAGAGAATCAGTGAGCCCCAGCATTTT. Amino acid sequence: CASSRRTEERISEPQHF.